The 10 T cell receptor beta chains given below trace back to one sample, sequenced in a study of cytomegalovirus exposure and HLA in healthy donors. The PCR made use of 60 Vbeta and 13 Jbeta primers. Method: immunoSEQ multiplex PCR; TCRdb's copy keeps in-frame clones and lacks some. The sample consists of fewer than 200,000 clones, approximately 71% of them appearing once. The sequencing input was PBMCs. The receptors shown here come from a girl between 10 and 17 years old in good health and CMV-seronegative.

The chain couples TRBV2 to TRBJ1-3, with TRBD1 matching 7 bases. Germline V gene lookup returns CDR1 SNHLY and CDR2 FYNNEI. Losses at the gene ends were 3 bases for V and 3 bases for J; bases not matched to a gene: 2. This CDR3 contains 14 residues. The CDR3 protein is CASSDTGDGNTIYF. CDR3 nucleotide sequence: TGTGCCAGCAGTGATACAGGGGATGGAAACACCATATATTTT.

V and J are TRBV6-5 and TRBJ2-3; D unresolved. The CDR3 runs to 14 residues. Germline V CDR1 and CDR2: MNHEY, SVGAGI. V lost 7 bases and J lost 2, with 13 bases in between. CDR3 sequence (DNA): TGTGCCAGCACCTCCGAGCCTTACACAGATACGCAGTATTTT. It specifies CASTSEPYTDTQYF.

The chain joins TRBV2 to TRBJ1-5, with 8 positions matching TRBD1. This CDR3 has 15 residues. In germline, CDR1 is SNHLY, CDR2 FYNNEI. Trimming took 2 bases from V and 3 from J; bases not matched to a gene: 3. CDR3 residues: CASSETGGANQPQHF. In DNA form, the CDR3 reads TGTGCCAGCAGTGAAACAGGGGGTGCCAATCAGCCCCAGCATTTT.

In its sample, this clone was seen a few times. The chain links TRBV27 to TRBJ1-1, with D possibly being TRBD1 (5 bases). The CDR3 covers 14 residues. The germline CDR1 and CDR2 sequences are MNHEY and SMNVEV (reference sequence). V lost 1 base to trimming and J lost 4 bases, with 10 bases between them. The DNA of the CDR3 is TGTGCCAGCAGTTTATGGCCGGGGGGCACTGAAGCTTTCTTT. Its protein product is CASSLWPGGTEAFF.

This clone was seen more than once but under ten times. The CDR3 reads CASSPTVDSIRGEQYF. The CDR3 DNA reads TGTGCCAGCAGCCCAACCGTGGACTCCATACGCGGGGAGCAGTACTTC. The rearrangement joins TRBV9 to TRBJ2-7; D might be TRBD2 (5 bases). The CDR3 runs 16 residues. Germline CDR1 SGDLS, CDR2 YYNGEE. Trimming shortened V by 4 bases and J by 7 bases, and 24 bases separated the two germline ends.

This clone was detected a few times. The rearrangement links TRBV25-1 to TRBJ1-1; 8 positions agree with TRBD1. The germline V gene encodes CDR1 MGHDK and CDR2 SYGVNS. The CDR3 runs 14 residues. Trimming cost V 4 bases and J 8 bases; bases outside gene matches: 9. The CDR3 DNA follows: TGTGCCAGCAGTGTATTAACAGGGGGTGGAGAAGCTTTCTTT. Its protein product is CASSVLTGGGEAFF.

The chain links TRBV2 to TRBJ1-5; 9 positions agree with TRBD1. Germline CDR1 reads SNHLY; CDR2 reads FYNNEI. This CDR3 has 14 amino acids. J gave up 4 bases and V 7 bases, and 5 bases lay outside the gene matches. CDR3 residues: CASKGQGGNQPQHF. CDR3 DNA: TGTGCCAGCAAGGGACAGGGTGGGAATCAGCCCCAGCATTTT.

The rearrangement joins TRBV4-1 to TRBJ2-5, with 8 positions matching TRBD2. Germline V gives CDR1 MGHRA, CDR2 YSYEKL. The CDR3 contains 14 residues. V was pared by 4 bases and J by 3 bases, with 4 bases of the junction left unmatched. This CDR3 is CASSPLADEETQYF. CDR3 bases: TGCGCCAGCAGCCCACTAGCGGATGAAGAGACCCAGTACTTC.

CDR3 nucleotides: TGTGCCAGCAGCTTCAGGGGGCCTGAAGCTTTCTTT. Translated, it gives CASSFRGPEAFF. The chain combines TRBV7-8 with TRBJ1-1; 8 bases fit TRBD1. The V and J ends lost 3 bases and 6 bases, in that order; junction bases with no gene match: 0. The CDR3 has 12 amino acids. From germline, CDR1 is SGHVS and CDR2 FQNEAQ.

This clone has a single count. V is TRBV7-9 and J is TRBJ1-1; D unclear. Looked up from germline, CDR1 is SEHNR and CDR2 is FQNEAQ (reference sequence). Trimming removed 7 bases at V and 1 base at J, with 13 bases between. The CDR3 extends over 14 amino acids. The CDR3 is CASNPGDQNTEAFF. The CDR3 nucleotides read TGTGCCAGCAACCCCGGGGATCAGAACACTGAAGCTTTCTTT.